Presented here are 28 T cell receptor beta chains from one specimen sequenced in a study of OX40 agonist ivuxolimab in advanced cancers. Profiling relied on immunoSEQ multiplex PCR, and the TCRdb table lists in-frame clones only, not all of them. This sample has about 18,000 clones, with around 78% found just once. Sequencing used CD4+ or CD8+ T cells sorted from blood, obtained in a trial of the OX40 agonist ivuxolimab. All receptors derive from an adult with an advanced solid tumor such as melanoma, head and neck, liver or kidney cancer.

This sequence joins TRBV5-6 and TRBJ2-1; 10 bases match TRBD2. The ends lost 3 bases at V and 3 bases at J; junction bases unmatched: 3. Germline V lookup: CDR1 SGHDT, CDR2 YYEEEE. The CDR3 extends over 15 amino acids. CDR3 DNA sequence: TGTGCCAGCAGCTGGCTAGCGGGGGACTACAATGAGCAGTTCTTC. It is translated as CASSWLAGDYNEQFF.

The genes are TRBV11-3 and TRBJ1-1; 7 nucleotides match TRBD1. Germline CDR1 is SGHNT and CDR2 is YENEEA. V dropped 5 bases and J dropped 0; count of bases not matched to a gene: 3. This CDR3 has 14 amino acids. CDR3 sequence: CASSPGQLNTEAFF. The CDR3 nucleotides are TGTGCCAGCAGCCCGGGACAGCTGAACACTGAAGCTTTCTTT.

With respect to this clone: The junction and the germline gene differ at one end; a read error may be behind it. V usage is TRBV27 and J usage is TRBJ1-2; 8 bases align to TRBD1. Germline-derived CDR1 and CDR2 are MNHEY and SMNVEV (reference sequence). This CDR3 is 14 amino acids long. CDR3 residues: CASSLSGRGRSQEF. As DNA, the CDR3 is TGTGCCAGCAGTTTATCAGGCAGGGGGCGATCCCAGGAATTC.

J is TRBJ2-5 and V is TRBV10-3, with D maybe TRBD2 (6 bases). The end of the DNA aligns better with TRBJ2-7, so the J call may be wrong. This CDR3 contains 14 residues. CDR1 and CDR2 from the germline V gene are ENHRY and SYGVKD. The CDR3 nucleotides read TGTGCCATCAGTGAGGCTAGCGCCGCCTACGAGCAGTACTTC. As protein: CAISEASAAYEQYF.

This CDR3 is CSAKRHPEAFF. CDR3 nucleotides: TGCAGTGCTAAAAGACACCCCGAAGCTTTCTTT. The chain is built from TRBV20-1 and TRBJ1-1, with unresolved D. The germline CDR1 and CDR2 sequences are DFQATT and SNEGSKA (reference sequence). CDR3 length: 11 residues. Trimming shortened V by 4 bases and J by 8 bases, and 11 bases separated the two germline ends.

The V and J genes are TRBV4-2 and TRBJ2-1, with unresolved D. The CDR3 loop spans 14 amino acids. Germline loops: CDR1 LGHNA, CDR2 YNFKEQ. Trimming removed 4 bases from V and 8 bases from J, with 15 bases in between. Written as DNA, the CDR3 is TGTGCCAGCAGCCTAACCGGGCGAACGCATGAGCAGTTCTTC. It codes for CASSLTGRTHEQFF.

The V and J genes are TRBV7-2 and TRBJ1-2, with 9 nucleotides matching TRBD1. This CDR3 spans 13 amino acids. The germline CDR1 and CDR2 sequences are SGHTA and FQGNSA. Unmatched junction bases numbered 4, after V lost 5 bases and J lost 6 bases. This chain's CDR3 is CASSIRTGDGYTF. CDR3 DNA sequence: TGTGCCAGCAGCATAAGGACAGGGGATGGCTACACCTTC.

V usage is TRBV7-2 and J usage is TRBJ2-5; 12 bases map to TRBD2. Germline lookup yields CDR1 SGHTA and CDR2 FQGNSA. The V and J ends lost 4 bases and 5 bases, in that order; junction bases with no gene match: 5. This CDR3 region has 15 residues. CDR3 nucleotide sequence: TGTGCCAGCAGCTCTAGCGGGGGGGCCTTTGAGACCCAGTACTTC. It translates to CASSSSGGAFETQYF.

The chain is built from TRBV18 and TRBJ2-5; D might be TRBD2 (5 bases). CDR3 length: 12 residues. Germline V gene data show CDR1 as KGHSH and CDR2 as LQKENI. The V end was cut by 4 bases, the J end by 4 bases, with 7 bases between. CDR3: CASSQAVETQYF. The CDR3, as DNA: TGTGCCAGCTCACAAGCGGTAGAGACCCAGTACTTC.

V and J are TRBV9 and TRBJ2-3, with 15 bases identical to TRBD2. Germline trimming cut 4 bases from V and 6 bases from J; bases unmatched to any gene: 6. Germline V gene data show CDR1 as SGDLS and CDR2 as YYNGEE. The CDR3 is made up of 16 amino acids. The CDR3 spells CASSPGLAGGLDTQYF. The DNA for the CDR3 is TGTGCCAGCAGCCCAGGACTAGCGGGGGGGCTGGATACGCAGTATTTT. The whole variable domain, filled in from reference TRBV9 and TRBJ2-3, reads DSGVTQTPKHLITATGQRVTLRCSPRSGDLSVYWYQQSLDQGLQFLIQYYNGEERAKGNILERFSAQQFPDLHSELNLSSLELGDSALYFCASSPGLAGGLDTQYFGPGTRLTVL.

The gene calls are TRBV6-1 and TRBJ2-4; unclear D gene. The germline V gene has CDR1 MNHNS and CDR2 SASEGT. V was shortened by 5 bases and J by 8 bases, with 7 bases between the two germline ends. The CDR3 runs to 11 residues. CDR3 sequence reads: CASSPKDIQYF. The CDR3, as DNA: TGTGCCAGCAGTCCGAAGGACATTCAGTACTTC.

The chain links TRBV9 to TRBJ2-4; D unclear. This CDR3 is 15 amino acids long. The V end was cut by 0 bases, the J end by 0 bases, with 7 bases between. The germline V gene has CDR1 SGDLS and CDR2 YYNGEE. The CDR3 region has the DNA TGTGCCAGCAGCGTAGAGCCCGGAGCCAAAAACATTCAGTACTTC. Amino acid sequence: CASSVEPGAKNIQYF. Combining the CDR3 with reference TRBV9 and TRBJ2-4 gives the whole variable domain DSGVTQTPKHLITATGQRVTLRCSPRSGDLSVYWYQQSLDQGLQFLIQYYNGEERAKGNILERFSAQQFPDLHSELNLSSLELGDSALYFCASSVEPGAKNIQYFGAGTRLSVL.

J is TRBJ1-3 and V is TRBV28; no firm D call. The V end was cut by 5 bases, the J end by 0 bases, with 17 bases between. CDR3 size: 17 residues. Germline values: CDR1 MDHEN, CDR2 SYDVKM. This CDR3 is CASSPPLDRNSGNTIYF. CDR3 DNA: TGTGCCAGCAGTCCCCCCCTTGACCGAAACTCTGGAAACACCATATATTTT.

The chain uses TRBV11-2 and TRBJ1-1, with TRBD1 matching over 11 bases. V lost 3 bases to trimming and J lost 4 bases; unmatched junction nucleotides: 1. The CDR3 sequence is 14 residues long. Germline V lookup: CDR1 SGHAT, CDR2 FQNNGV. In DNA, the CDR3 is TGTGCCAGCAGCTTCGGACAGGGGGCCACTGAAGCTTTCTTT. Protein sequence: CASSFGQGATEAFF.

J is TRBJ1-2 and V is TRBV4-2; weak D call: TRBD1 (5 bases). V shed 4 bases and J shed 2 bases, with 11 bases lying between them. Per germline, CDR1 LGHNA and CDR2 YNFKEQ. This CDR3 is built from 14 residues. The CDR3 region has the DNA TGTGCCAGCAGCCCGGGGCCATCCAACTATGGCTACACCTTC. This translates into CASSPGPSNYGYTF.

Here the CDR3 reads CASSPGTGGLNYGYTF. CDR3 DNA: TGTGCCAGCAGCCCAGGGACAGGAGGACTTAACTATGGCTACACCTTC. The J gene is TRBJ1-2, the V gene TRBV7-2; 8 nucleotides line up with TRBD1. The ends lost 5 bases at V and 1 base at J; junction bases unmatched: 9. The CDR3 contains 16 residues. The germline CDR1 and CDR2 sequences are SGHTA and FQGNSA.

V usage is TRBV11-1 and J usage is TRBJ2-2; the match to TRBD1 covers 8 bases. Germline-derived CDR1 and CDR2 are SGHAT and FQDESV (reference sequence). Trimming cost V 2 bases and J 4 bases; bases outside gene matches: 6. This CDR3 is 16 amino acids long. The CDR3, as DNA: TGTGCCAGCAGCTTATTTCAGGGGGCGGCCACCGGGGAGCTGTTTTTT. It specifies CASSLFQGAATGELFF.

V is TRBV7-2 and J is TRBJ2-3; no firm D call. The CDR3 is 14 amino acids. CDR1 is SGHTA and CDR2 is FQGNSA in the germline V gene. Trimming stripped 5 bases from V and 3 bases from J, with 12 bases between. CDR3 sequence (DNA): TGTGCCAGCAGCCCACCGGGTCCGACAGATACGCAGTATTTT. Translation: CASSPPGPTDTQYF.

V is TRBV2 and J is TRBJ2-7; D not certain. Germline V lookup: CDR1 SNHLY, CDR2 FYNNEI. This CDR3 comprises 11 residues. V was shortened by 7 bases and J by 0 bases, with 4 bases between the two germline ends. The CDR3 DNA reads as TGTGCCAGCATCTTCTCCTACGAGCAGTACTTC. This gives the protein CASIFSYEQYF.

The V gene is TRBV2, the J gene TRBJ2-1, with 9 nucleotides matching TRBD1. CDR3 length equals 15 residues. V gave up 6 bases and J gave up 9 bases; unmatched junction bases: 12. CDR1 is SNHLY, CDR2 FYNNEI, per germline. In DNA, the CDR3 is TGTGCCAGCAGGGTCGACAGGGGGGATTTGCTTGAGCAGTTCTTC. Protein product: CASRVDRGDLLEQFF.

Here the CDR3 reads CASSERGVGETQYF. For the CDR3, the DNA is TGTGCCAGCAGTGAACGCGGGGTTGGGGAGACCCAGTACTTC. The chain has TRBV6-1 and TRBJ2-5; D perhaps matches TRBD2 (6 bases). The CDR3 sequence is 14 residues long. V dropped 2 bases and J dropped 5 bases, with 12 bases sitting between them. Germline V gene data show CDR1 as MNHNS and CDR2 as SASEGT.

The chain joins TRBV5-4 to TRBJ2-3; D is ambiguous. Looked up from germline, CDR1 is SGHNT and CDR2 is YYREEE (reference sequence). CDR3 length equals 16 residues. Trimming took 0 bases from V and 0 from J, leaving 11 bases between them. The CDR3 sequence: CASSLEGGLSTDTQYF. The DNA for the CDR3 is TGTGCCAGCAGCTTGGAGGGCGGCCTCAGCACAGATACGCAGTATTTT.

This clone has only a few counts. The chain is built from TRBV15 and TRBJ1-3; D is perhaps TRBD1 (6 bases). Germline V gene sequence: CDR1 LNHNV, CDR2 YYDKDF (reference sequence). V was pared by 1 base and J by 5 bases, with 18 bases between. This CDR3 contains 17 residues. CDR3: CATSRAALGQLRNTIYF. CDR3 bases: TGTGCCACCAGCAGAGCTGCCCTGGGACAACTCCGAAACACCATATATTTT.

The rearrangement joins TRBV7-9 to TRBJ2-3, with a tentative D call TRBD1 (6 bases). CDR3 size: 15 residues. Germline CDR1 reads SEHNR; CDR2 reads FQNEAQ (reference sequence). Trimming left V 7 bases short and J 2 bases short, with 16 bases between. The CDR3 spells CASTEGGMITDTQYF. Here the CDR3 DNA reads TGTGCCAGCACCGAAGGGGGTATGATCACAGATACGCAGTATTTT.

V is TRBV11-2 and J is TRBJ1-1; D gene ambiguous. V gave up 5 bases and J gave up 5 bases, with 12 bases separating them. This CDR3 contains 13 residues. CDR1 and CDR2 (germline): SGHAT, FQNNGV. CDR3 in DNA: TGTGCCAGCAGCAAGGATCCGGCGACTGAAGCTTTCTTT. Encoded protein: CASSKDPATEAFF.

This sequence joins TRBV4-2 and TRBJ2-5, with 11 bases lining up with TRBD2. CDR1 LGHNA and CDR2 YNFKEQ come from the germline V gene. The V gene end was trimmed by 5 bases and the J gene end by 4 bases; junction bases not matched to a gene: 15. The CDR3 is made up of 18 amino acids. CDR3 residues: CASSAPSGGPHPGETQYF. For the CDR3, the DNA is TGTGCCAGCAGCGCACCTAGCGGGGGGCCTCACCCGGGAGAGACCCAGTACTTC.

The J gene is TRBJ2-2, the V gene TRBV6-6; unclear D gene. In germline, CDR1 is MNHNY, CDR2 SVGAGI (reference sequence). Trimming took off 5 bases at V and 4 bases at J, with 5 bases between the two ends. The CDR3 is 12 residues long. CDR3 protein: CASSMSTGELFF. The CDR3 region has the DNA TGTGCCAGCAGTATGTCCACCGGGGAGCTGTTTTTT.

The genes are TRBV7-2 and TRBJ1-1, with a tentative D call TRBD1 (5 bases). This CDR3 region has 16 residues. The V end lost 1 base, the J end lost 4 bases, and 16 bases lay between the germline ends. CDR1 and CDR2 from the germline V gene are SGHTA and FQGNSA. The CDR3 is CASSLVGPSGGTEAFF. CDR3 DNA: TGTGCCAGCAGCTTAGTGGGACCATCGGGGGGCACTGAAGCTTTCTTT.